This T cell receptor beta chain was observed in a study of T cells expressing NK-cell markers. The wider study: Sorted T-cell subsets CD3+CD56+NKG2C+, CD3+CD56+NKG2C- and CD3+CD56-NKG2C+ were TCR beta-sequenced. Seven of the eight sequenced donors were classified as HCMV-seropositive, and one was classified as seronegative.

Looked up from germline, CDR1 is SEHNR and CDR2 is FQNEAQ (reference sequence). This CDR3 has 15 residues. For each CDR3 protein, TCRdb gives one entry from its re-call of the 5' RACE reads, without DNA. The sample totals 350,000 to 450,000 distinct CDR3 sequences. This receptor was taken from a man aged 18-69 years in good health. The sequencing input was blood T cells: a sorted CD56 or NKG2C T cell subset, CD4+ or CD8+ T cells, or bulk PBMC T cells (not recorded which). The J gene is TRBJ1-2, the V gene TRBV7-9; TCRdb indicates TRBD1, and absent DNA this call remains unverified. The CDR3 here is CASSFAGTGGSGYTF. Looking up the rest from reference TRBV7-9 and TRBJ1-2 gives the full variable domain: DTGVSQNPRHKITKRGQNVTFRCDPISEHNRLYWYRQTLGQGPEFLTYFQNEAQLEKSRLLSDRFSAERPKGSFSTLEIQRTEQGDSAMYLCASSFAGTGGSGYTFGSGTRLTVV.